This T cell receptor beta chain derives from a study of blood T cell repertoires in COVID-19. Study context: Both acute and convalescent COVID-19 samples were obtained from the United States, Italy and Spain. T cells, B-cell-depleted T cells, or PBMCs supplied cDNA or gDNA.

By share, this clone counts as medium-sized. Per the authors' pipeline: Amplification from reference gene primers served as the basis for estimated nucleated cell counts. Only in-frame clones appear in the TCRdb table, and some are missing; sequencing was by immunoSEQ multiplex PCR. D and trimming come from the DNA, and the V and J calls and clone size come from that table. The sample lists nearly 40,000 clones, around four fifths seen once, with around 13% in the top ten. The origin of this receptor is a man aged 50-60 years with active or convalescent COVID-19. Sequencing was performed on peripheral blood.

The chain's CDR3 is CASSPQGQGQNNEQFF. The CDR3, as DNA: TGTGCCAGCAGCCCGCAGGGGCAGGGTCAAAACAATGAGCAGTTCTTC. This chain links TRBV14 with TRBJ2-1; the D gene is possibly TRBD1 (6 bases). Germline loops: CDR1 SGHDN, CDR2 FVKESK. Deletions cut 4 bases from V and 5 bases from J, with 18 bases between. The CDR3 is 16 residues long.